The source of this T cell receptor beta chain is a study of T cells in Graves' hyperthyroidism and ophthalmopathy. Notes on the study in general: Through a model of 13 V-J features, ophthalmopathy was separated from stable hyperthyroidism. Also found in blood were most expanded thyroid clonotypes above 0.001.

TCR beta CDR3 region amplification was performed from RNA transcripts. The HTBI primer set was used in a first-round RT-PCR of the TCR CDR3. MiXCR, run by TCRdb on the multiplex PCR reads, gives a single entry per CDR3 protein. The top ten clones hold around 12% of a sample with 600,000 or so distinct CDR3 sequences, around 15% of them seen once. The CDR3 has 14 amino acids. The junction had 10 bases not matched to a gene; V was cut back by 10 bases and J by 2 bases. Germline loops: CDR1 MDHEN, CDR2 SYDVKM. Patients showing uncontrolled infection, other autoimmune disease, pregnancy or lactation were ineligible. From roughly 9.2 ml of fresh peripheral blood, PBMCs were isolated. This clonotype appeared a few times. The antigen is not known.

The sequence was obtained from a woman aged 50 to 60 with Graves' ophthalmopathy. The chain links TRBV28 to TRBJ1-2; 7 positions match TRBD1. The material sequenced was blood. DNA of the CDR3: TGTGCCATCGATCTGGGACAGACCAACTATGGCTACACCTTC. Its translation: CAIDLGQTNYGYTF.